The present T cell receptor (beta chain) was sequenced within a study of blood T cell repertoires in COVID-19. Across the study: Specimens from acute and convalescent COVID-19 originated in the United States, Italy and Spain.

With V trimmed by 2 bases and J by 6 bases, 4 bases remained unmatched. The CDR3 sequence is 14 residues long. Germline lookup yields CDR1 MNHEY and CDR2 SVGEGT. Clones were sequenced by immunoSEQ multiplex PCR, and TCRdb holds only the in-frame ones, with some missing. The sample carries 70,000 to 95,000 clones, roughly 92% recorded once. Material for sequencing was peripheral blood. The receptor's source is a woman aged 55-70 years with active COVID-19. The chain is built from TRBV6-2 or TRBV6-3 and TRBJ2-3; 8 positions match TRBD1. The DNA for the CDR3 is TGTGCCAGCAGTTACGCCGACAGGGGCGATACGCAGTATTTT. Its protein product is CASSYADRGDTQYF.